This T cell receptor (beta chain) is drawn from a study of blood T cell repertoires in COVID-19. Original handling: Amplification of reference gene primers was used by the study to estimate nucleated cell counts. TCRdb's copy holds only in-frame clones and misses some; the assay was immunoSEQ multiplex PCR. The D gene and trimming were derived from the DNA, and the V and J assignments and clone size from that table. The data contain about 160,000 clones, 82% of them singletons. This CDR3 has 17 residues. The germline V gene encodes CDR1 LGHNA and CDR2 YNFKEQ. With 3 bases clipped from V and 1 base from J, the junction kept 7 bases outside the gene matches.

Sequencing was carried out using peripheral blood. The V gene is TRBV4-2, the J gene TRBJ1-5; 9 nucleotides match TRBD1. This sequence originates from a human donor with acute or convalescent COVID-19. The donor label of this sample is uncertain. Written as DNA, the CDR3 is TGTGCCAGCAGCCAGGGGACAGGGCGGACGAGCAATCAGCCCCAGCATTTT. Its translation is CASSQGTGRTSNQPQHF.